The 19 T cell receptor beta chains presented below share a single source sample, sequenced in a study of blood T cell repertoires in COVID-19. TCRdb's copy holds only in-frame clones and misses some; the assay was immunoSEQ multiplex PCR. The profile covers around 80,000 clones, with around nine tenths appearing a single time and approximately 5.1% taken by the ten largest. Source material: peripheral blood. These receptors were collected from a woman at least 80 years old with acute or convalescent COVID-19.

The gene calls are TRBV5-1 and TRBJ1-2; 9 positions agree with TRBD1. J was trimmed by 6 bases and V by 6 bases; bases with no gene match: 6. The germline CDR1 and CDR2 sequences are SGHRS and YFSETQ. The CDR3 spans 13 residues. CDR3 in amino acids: CASKVGQGHGYTF. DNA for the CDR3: TGCGCCAGCAAAGTGGGACAGGGACATGGCTACACCTTC.

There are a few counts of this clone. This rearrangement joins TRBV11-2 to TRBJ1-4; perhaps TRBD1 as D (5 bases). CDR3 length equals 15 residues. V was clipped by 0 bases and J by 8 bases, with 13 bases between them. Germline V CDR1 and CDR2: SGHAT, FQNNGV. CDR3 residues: CASSLEGDSGEKLFF. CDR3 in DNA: TGTGCCAGCAGCTTAGAAGGAGACAGTGGGGAAAAACTGTTTTTT.

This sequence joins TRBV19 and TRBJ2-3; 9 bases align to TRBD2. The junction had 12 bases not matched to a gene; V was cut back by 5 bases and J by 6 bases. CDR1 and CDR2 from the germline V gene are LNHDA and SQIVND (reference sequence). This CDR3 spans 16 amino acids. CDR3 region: CASSAEARGGLDTQYF. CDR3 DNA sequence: TGTGCCAGTAGTGCCGAGGCGCGGGGGGGCCTTGATACGCAGTATTTT. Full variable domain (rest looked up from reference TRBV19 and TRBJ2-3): DGGITQSPKYLFRKEGQNVTLSCEQNLNHDAMYWYRQDPGQGLRLIYYSQIVNDFQKGDIAEGYSVSREKKESFPLTVTSAQKNPTAFYLCASSAEARGGLDTQYFGPGTRLTVL.

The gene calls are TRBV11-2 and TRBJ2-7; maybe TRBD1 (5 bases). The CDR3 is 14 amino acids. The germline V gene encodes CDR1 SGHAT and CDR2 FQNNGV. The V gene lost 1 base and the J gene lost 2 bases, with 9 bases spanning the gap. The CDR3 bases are TGTGCCAGCAGCTTAGCACAGGTGACCTACGAGCAGTACTTC. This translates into CASSLAQVTYEQYF.

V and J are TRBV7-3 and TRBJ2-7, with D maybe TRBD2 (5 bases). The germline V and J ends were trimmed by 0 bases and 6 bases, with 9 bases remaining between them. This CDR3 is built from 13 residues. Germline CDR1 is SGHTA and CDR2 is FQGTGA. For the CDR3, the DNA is TGTGCCAGCAGCTTAACAGGCGGGCTCGAGCAGTACTTC. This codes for CASSLTGGLEQYF.

The chain's CDR3 is CASSLPFGEQFF. CDR3 nucleotide sequence: TGTGCCAGCAGCTTACCGTTCGGTGAGCAGTTCTTC. This chain joins TRBV7-3 and TRBJ2-1; no clear D. Trimming left V 2 bases short and J 9 bases short, with 8 bases between. CDR1 is SGHTA and CDR2 is FQGTGA in the germline V gene. This CDR3 has 12 residues.

As DNA, the CDR3 is TGTGCCAGCCGCCAGGCCCATAGCACAGATACGCAGTATTTT. It codes for CASRQAHSTDTQYF. This chain links TRBV6-5 with TRBJ2-3; D unclear. Trimming shortened V by 8 bases and J by 0 bases, and 12 bases separated the two germline ends. The CDR3 is 14 residues long. Germline lookup yields CDR1 MNHEY and CDR2 SVGAGI.

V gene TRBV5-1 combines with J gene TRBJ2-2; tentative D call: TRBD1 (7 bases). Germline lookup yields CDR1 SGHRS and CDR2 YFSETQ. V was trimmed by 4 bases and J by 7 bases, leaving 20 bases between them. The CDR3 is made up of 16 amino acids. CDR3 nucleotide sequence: TGCGCCAGCAGCAAAATTGCGGGACAGCCCCTCGGGGAGCTGTTTTTT. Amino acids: CASSKIAGQPLGELFF.

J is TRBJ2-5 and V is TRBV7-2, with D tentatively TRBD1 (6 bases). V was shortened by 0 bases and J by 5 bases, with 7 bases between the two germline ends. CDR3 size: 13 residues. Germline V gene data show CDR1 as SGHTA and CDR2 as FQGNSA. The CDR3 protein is CASSLAGGETQYF. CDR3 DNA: TGTGCCAGCAGCTTAGCTGGGGGCGAGACCCAGTACTTC.

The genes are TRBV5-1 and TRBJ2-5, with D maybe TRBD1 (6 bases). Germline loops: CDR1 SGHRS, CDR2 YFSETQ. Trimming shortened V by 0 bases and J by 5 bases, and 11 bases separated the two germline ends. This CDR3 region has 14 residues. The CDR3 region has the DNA TGCGCCAGCAGCTTGGGCGACCAGGGGGAGACCCAGTACTTC. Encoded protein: CASSLGDQGETQYF. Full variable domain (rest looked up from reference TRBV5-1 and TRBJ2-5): KAGVTQTPRYLIKTRGQQVTLSCSPISGHRSVSWYQQTPGQGLQFLFEYFSETQRNKGNFPGRFSGRQFSNSRSEMNVSTLELGDSALYLCASSLGDQGETQYFGPGTRLLVL.

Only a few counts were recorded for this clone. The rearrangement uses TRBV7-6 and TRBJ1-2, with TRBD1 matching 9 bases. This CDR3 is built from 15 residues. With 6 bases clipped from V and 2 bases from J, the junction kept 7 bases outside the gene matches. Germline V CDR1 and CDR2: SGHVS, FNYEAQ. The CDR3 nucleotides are TGTGCCAGCAGTCTCACAGGGGGCGCAAACTATGGCTACACCTTC. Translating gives CASSLTGGANYGYTF.

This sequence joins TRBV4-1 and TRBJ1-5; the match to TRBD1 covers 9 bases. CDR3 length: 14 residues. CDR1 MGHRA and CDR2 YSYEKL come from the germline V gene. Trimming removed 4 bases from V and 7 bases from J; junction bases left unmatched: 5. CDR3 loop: CASSPLGQGQPQHF. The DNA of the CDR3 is TGCGCCAGCAGCCCCCTGGGACAGGGACAGCCCCAGCATTTT.

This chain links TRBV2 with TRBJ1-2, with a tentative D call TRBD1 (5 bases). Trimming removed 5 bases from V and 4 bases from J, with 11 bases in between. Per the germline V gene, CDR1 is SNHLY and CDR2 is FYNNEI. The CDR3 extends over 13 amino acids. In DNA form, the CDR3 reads TGTGCCAGCAGTAGACAGCGTTCCTATGGCTACACCTTC. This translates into CASSRQRSYGYTF.

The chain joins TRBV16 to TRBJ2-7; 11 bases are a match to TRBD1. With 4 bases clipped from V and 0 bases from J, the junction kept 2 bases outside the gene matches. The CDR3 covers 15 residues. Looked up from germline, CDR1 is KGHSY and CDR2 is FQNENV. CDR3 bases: TGTGCCAGCAGCCGGGGACAGGGGGGCTCCTACGAGCAGTACTTC. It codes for CASSRGQGGSYEQYF.

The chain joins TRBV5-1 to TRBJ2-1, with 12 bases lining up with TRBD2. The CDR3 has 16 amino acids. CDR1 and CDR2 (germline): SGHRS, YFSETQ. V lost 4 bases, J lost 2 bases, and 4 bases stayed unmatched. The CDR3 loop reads CASSPGLAGPYNEQFF. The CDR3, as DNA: TGCGCCAGCAGCCCTGGACTAGCGGGGCCCTACAATGAGCAGTTCTTC.

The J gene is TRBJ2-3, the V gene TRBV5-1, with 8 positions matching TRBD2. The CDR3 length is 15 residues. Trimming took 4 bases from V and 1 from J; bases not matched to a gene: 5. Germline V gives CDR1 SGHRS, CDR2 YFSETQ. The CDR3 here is CASSGSTSGTDTQYF. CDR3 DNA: TGCGCCAGCAGCGGATCGACTAGCGGCACAGATACGCAGTATTTT.

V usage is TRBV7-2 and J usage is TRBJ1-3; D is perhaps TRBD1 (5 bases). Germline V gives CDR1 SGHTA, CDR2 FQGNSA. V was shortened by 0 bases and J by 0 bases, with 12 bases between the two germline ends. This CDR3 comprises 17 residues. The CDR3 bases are TGTGCCAGCAGCTTAGCGAAGGGGCCAAGCTCTGGAAACACCATATATTTT. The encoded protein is CASSLAKGPSSGNTIYF.

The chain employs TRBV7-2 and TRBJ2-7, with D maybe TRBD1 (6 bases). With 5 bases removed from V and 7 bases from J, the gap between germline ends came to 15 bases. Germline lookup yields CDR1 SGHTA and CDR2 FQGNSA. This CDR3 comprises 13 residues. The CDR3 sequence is CASSIPQGAEQYF. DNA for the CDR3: TGTGCCAGCAGCATACCACAGGGTGCGGAGCAGTACTTC.

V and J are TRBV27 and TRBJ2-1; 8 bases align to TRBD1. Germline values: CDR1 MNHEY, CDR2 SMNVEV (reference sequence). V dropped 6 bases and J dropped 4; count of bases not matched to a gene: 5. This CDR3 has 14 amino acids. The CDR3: CASRNRDRYNEQFF. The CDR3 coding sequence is TGTGCCAGCAGAAACCGGGACAGGTACAATGAGCAGTTCTTC.